This entry features one T cell receptor beta chain sequence. Antigen unknown. The source of the sample is a study of shared clonotypes between healthy human individuals. Study-level findings and limits: A small donor pool kept down the genetic and exposure-history diversity that was represented. Expectations were that clonotype sharing among donors would be affected by sequencing depth.

The ends lost 7 bases at V and 10 bases at J; junction bases unmatched: 9. CDR3 length: 13 residues. Germline CDR1 SGHVS, CDR2 FQNEAQ. The study separated CD4+ cells into CD45RA+ naive and CD45RA-negative memory subsets. Profiled with immunoSEQ multiplex PCR; TCRdb holds only in-frame clones, not every one. The repertoire consists of millions of clones, with 85% to 95% occurring once and the leading ten covering around 0.14%. The clonotype was recovered from a man aged 18 to 30 in good health. Sequencing was done on a sample of naive CD4+ T cells sorted from blood. Described subset: CD45RA+ positively selected. The V and J genes are TRBV7-8 and TRBJ2-1; 8 positions match TRBD2. CDR3 region: CASIPGGDEEQFF. CDR3 DNA: TGTGCCAGCATCCCCGGGGGGGATGAGGAGCAGTTCTTC.